This is a list of T cell receptor beta chains from one sample in a study of T cells in Graves' hyperthyroidism and ophthalmopathy. In TCRdb, the multiplex PCR reads were re-called with MiXCR into one record per CDR3 protein. Seen here are approximately 430,000 distinct CDR3 sequences, about 15% observed once, and the top ten hold under 15%. Sequences were obtained from blood. Receptors were obtained from a man younger than 35 with Graves' ophthalmopathy. The CDR3 runs from the conserved cysteine through the conserved F or W. The D gene is left open where the match is weak. Size is stated for part of the rows, as once, few or many counts, or as a class when the clone is expanded.

j_call: TRBJ2-7; v_call: TRBV7-8; clone_size: many; d_call: .; cdr3_nt: TGTGCCAGCAGCTTAGGGGCAGGGCCAGACGAGCAGTACTTC; cdr3_aa: CASSLGAGPDEQYF
j_call: TRBJ1-3; v_call: TRBV7-2; clone_size: .; d_call: .; cdr3_nt: TGTGCCAGCAGCATCTGGGCAGGGGCTGGAAACACCATATATTTT; cdr3_aa: CASSIWAGAGNTIYF
j_call: TRBJ2-7; v_call: TRBV27; clone_size: .; d_call: TRBD2; cdr3_nt: TGTGCCAGCAGTGTCTCGACTAGCGGGCTCTTCTACGAGCAGTACTTC; cdr3_aa: CASSVSTSGLFYEQYF
j_call: TRBJ2-7; v_call: TRBV20-1; clone_size: many; d_call: TRBD1; cdr3_nt: TGCAGTGCTAGGCAGCCAGGGGGTGACTACGAGCAGTACTTC; cdr3_aa: CSARQPGGDYEQYF
j_call: TRBJ2-1; v_call: TRBV27; clone_size: many; d_call: TRBD1; cdr3_nt: TGTGCCAGCAGTTTATACCGGACAGGGTACAATGAGCAGTTCTTC; cdr3_aa: CASSLYRTGYNEQFF
j_call: TRBJ1-2; v_call: TRBV7-9; clone_size: many; d_call: .; cdr3_nt: TGTGCCAGCCGCAGGGAAGGGGGCTACACCTTC; cdr3_aa: CASRREGGYTF
j_call: TRBJ2-3; v_call: TRBV5-1; clone_size: many; d_call: .; cdr3_nt: TGTGCCAGCAGTTTACAGGGCACAGATACGCAGTATTTT; cdr3_aa: CASSLQGTDTQYF
j_call: TRBJ2-1; v_call: TRBV11-2; clone_size: many; d_call: TRBD2; cdr3_nt: TGTGCCAGCAGCTTAGATGTGTGGACTAGCGGGAGAAGCTACAATGAGCAGTTCTTC; cdr3_aa: CASSLDVWTSGRSYNEQFF
j_call: TRBJ2-1; v_call: TRBV5-5; clone_size: many; d_call: .; cdr3_nt: TGTGCCAGCAGCTTTGGCCTAGAAAGAGGAGATGAGCAGTTCTTC; cdr3_aa: CASSFGLERGDEQFF
j_call: TRBJ1-1; v_call: TRBV9; clone_size: .; d_call: TRBD1; cdr3_nt: TGTGCCAGCAGCGTGGACGGACAGGCACACACTGAAGCTTTCTTT; cdr3_aa: CASSVDGQAHTEAFF
j_call: TRBJ1-2; v_call: TRBV5-1; clone_size: few; d_call: .; cdr3_nt: TGCGCCAGCAGCTTGGGAGCAGGGGAATACGGCTACACCTTC; cdr3_aa: CASSLGAGEYGYTF
j_call: TRBJ2-1; v_call: TRBV5-5; clone_size: few; d_call: .; cdr3_nt: TGTGCCAGCAGCTTGGCGCGGGGGCCTTCCTACAATGAGCAGTTCTTC; cdr3_aa: CASSLARGPSYNEQFF
j_call: TRBJ2-5; v_call: TRBV10-1; clone_size: many; d_call: .; cdr3_nt: TGCGCCAGCAGTGAGTCGTTAGCCCTGGAGACCCAGTACTTC; cdr3_aa: CASSESLALETQYF
j_call: TRBJ1-4; v_call: TRBV28; clone_size: many; d_call: .; cdr3_nt: TGTGCCAGCAAGCCGGGGGGATCAGGGACTAATGAAAAACTGTTTTTT; cdr3_aa: CASKPGGSGTNEKLFF
j_call: TRBJ2-3; v_call: TRBV19; clone_size: few; d_call: .; cdr3_nt: TGTGCCAGTAGCTCAACAGGGACGAATACGCAGTATTTT; cdr3_aa: CASSSTGTNTQYF
j_call: TRBJ1-1; v_call: TRBV12-3/TRBV12-4; clone_size: many; d_call: .; cdr3_nt: TGTGCCAGCAGTTTAAGCAGGATAAACACTGAAGCTTTCTTT; cdr3_aa: CASSLSRINTEAFF
j_call: TRBJ2-2; v_call: TRBV11-1; clone_size: many; d_call: TRBD2; cdr3_nt: TGTGCCAGCAGCGTACTAGCGGGAGCGAACACCGGGGAGCTGTTTTTT; cdr3_aa: CASSVLAGANTGELFF
j_call: TRBJ2-1; v_call: TRBV15; clone_size: many; d_call: TRBD2; cdr3_nt: TGTGCCACCAGCAGACACACTAGCGGGCTCTACAATGAGCAGTTCTTC; cdr3_aa: CATSRHTSGLYNEQFF
j_call: TRBJ1-6; v_call: TRBV6-4; clone_size: few; d_call: .; cdr3_nt: TGTGCCAGCAGTGACTGGGGGGGGAGTTCACCCCTCCACTTT; cdr3_aa: CASSDWGGSSPLHF
j_call: TRBJ1-5; v_call: TRBV27; clone_size: .; d_call: .; cdr3_nt: TGTGCCAGCAGACCCACAGGGCCGAGCAATCAGCCCCAGCATTTT; cdr3_aa: CASRPTGPSNQPQHF
j_call: TRBJ2-1; v_call: TRBV9; clone_size: .; d_call: .; cdr3_nt: TGTGCCAGCAGCGTAGGAGGTAGGAGGGAGTTTTACAATGAGCAGTTCTTC; cdr3_aa: CASSVGGRREFYNEQFF
j_call: TRBJ2-3; v_call: TRBV2; clone_size: many; d_call: .; cdr3_nt: TGTGCCAGCAAAAGTCAGCAATTCACAGATACGCAGTATTTT; cdr3_aa: CASKSQQFTDTQYF
j_call: TRBJ2-3; v_call: TRBV7-2; clone_size: many; d_call: .; cdr3_nt: TGTGCCAGCAGCTCCCAGGCGGGTGACACAGATACGCAGTATTTT; cdr3_aa: CASSSQAGDTDTQYF
j_call: TRBJ2-7; v_call: TRBV28; clone_size: few; d_call: TRBD2; cdr3_nt: TGTGCCAGCAGTCCTGCTAGCGGAACCTACGAGCAGTACTTC; cdr3_aa: CASSPASGTYEQYF
j_call: TRBJ1-6; v_call: TRBV10-3; clone_size: .; d_call: .; cdr3_nt: TGTGCCATCAGTGACTATCCCATTTCACCCCTCCACTTT; cdr3_aa: CAISDYPISPLHF
j_call: TRBJ2-5; v_call: TRBV24-1; clone_size: many; d_call: TRBD2; cdr3_nt: TGTGCCACCAGTGATTTGGAGCCAGCGGGAGTTTCCCAAGAGACCCAGTACTTC; cdr3_aa: CATSDLEPAGVSQETQYF
j_call: TRBJ1-5; v_call: TRBV3-1; clone_size: many; d_call: .; cdr3_nt: TGTGCCAGCAGCCAAGAAGGTCCAGGGGAAGTTGTTCAGCCCCAGCATTTT; cdr3_aa: CASSQEGPGEVVQPQHF
j_call: TRBJ1-2; v_call: TRBV11-3; clone_size: .; d_call: .; cdr3_nt: TGTGCCAGCAGCTTATTAACAGGAGGGTCCTATGGCTACACCTTC; cdr3_aa: CASSLLTGGSYGYTF
j_call: TRBJ2-3; v_call: TRBV15; clone_size: few; d_call: TRBD2; cdr3_nt: TGTGCCAGCCGGGGACTAGGGTCAGATACGCAGTATTTT; cdr3_aa: CASRGLGSDTQYF
j_call: TRBJ2-3; v_call: TRBV24-1; clone_size: .; d_call: TRBD2; cdr3_nt: TGTGCCACCAGTGGGCGGGAGGCCCTCCCTCATACGCAGTATTTT; cdr3_aa: CATSGREALPHTQYF
j_call: TRBJ1-4; v_call: TRBV2; clone_size: .; d_call: .; cdr3_nt: TGTGCCAGCAGTGAAGCGTCGGGGAGGGGTGGGGAAAAACTGTTTTTT; cdr3_aa: CASSEASGRGGEKLFF
j_call: TRBJ1-1; v_call: TRBV7-9; clone_size: many; d_call: .; cdr3_nt: TGTGCCAGCAGCTTAGCGGGGGTCACTGAAGCTTTCTTT; cdr3_aa: CASSLAGVTEAFF
j_call: TRBJ2-5; v_call: TRBV6-1; clone_size: many; d_call: .; cdr3_nt: TGTGCCAGCAGTTATGGAGGGGAGGAGGTAGAGACCCAGTACTTC; cdr3_aa: CASSYGGEEVETQYF
j_call: TRBJ1-4; v_call: TRBV2; clone_size: .; d_call: .; cdr3_nt: TGTGCCATAAGGGGGACTAATGAAAAACTGTTTTTT; cdr3_aa: CAIRGTNEKLFF
j_call: TRBJ2-7; v_call: TRBV6-1; clone_size: many; d_call: .; cdr3_nt: TGTGCCAGCAGTATACGTCGGGTCGAACCCTACGAGCAGTACTTC; cdr3_aa: CASSIRRVEPYEQYF
j_call: TRBJ2-7; v_call: TRBV5-1; clone_size: few; d_call: TRBD2; cdr3_nt: TGCGCCAGCAGCTTGCGCGGGGGGCCCATGTACGAGCAGTACTTC; cdr3_aa: CASSLRGGPMYEQYF
j_call: TRBJ2-5; v_call: TRBV24-1; clone_size: many; d_call: .; cdr3_nt: TGTGCCACCAGTGTCGGCACATCTGGGGAAGAGACCCAGTACTTC; cdr3_aa: CATSVGTSGEETQYF
j_call: TRBJ1-6; v_call: TRBV28; clone_size: .; d_call: .; cdr3_nt: TGTGCCAGTCAGCCTCGAAGGGGGGGCTGGTATAATTCACCCCTCCACTTT; cdr3_aa: CASQPRRGGWYNSPLHF
j_call: TRBJ2-1; v_call: TRBV27; clone_size: many; d_call: TRBD2; cdr3_nt: TGTGCCAGCAGCCAATGGACTAGCGGGCTTTACAATGAGCAGTTCTTC; cdr3_aa: CASSQWTSGLYNEQFF
j_call: TRBJ2-7; v_call: TRBV5-4; clone_size: many; d_call: .; cdr3_nt: TGTGCCAGCAGCCCACAGGGAGACTCCTACGAGCAGTACTTC; cdr3_aa: CASSPQGDSYEQYF
j_call: TRBJ2-1; v_call: TRBV4-2; clone_size: many; d_call: .; cdr3_nt: TGTGCCAGCAGCCAAGATCTCGGGACCCGGTACAATGAGCAGTTCTTC; cdr3_aa: CASSQDLGTRYNEQFF
j_call: TRBJ1-5; v_call: TRBV19; clone_size: .; d_call: .; cdr3_nt: TGTGCCAGTAGTGACAGGAATCAGCCCCAGCATTTT; cdr3_aa: CASSDRNQPQHF
j_call: TRBJ2-5; v_call: TRBV6-2/TRBV6-3; clone_size: few; d_call: TRBD2; cdr3_nt: TGTGCCAGCAGTGCGGGGGGCGGAGAAGAGACCCAGTACTTC; cdr3_aa: CASSAGGGEETQYF
j_call: TRBJ1-2; v_call: TRBV6-1; clone_size: .; d_call: TRBD1; cdr3_nt: TGTGCCAGCACAAAGGGGGCAGGGTTAGGCTACACCTTC; cdr3_aa: CASTKGAGLGYTF
j_call: TRBJ2-7; v_call: TRBV3-1; clone_size: .; d_call: .; cdr3_nt: TGTGCCAGCAGCCTGACGGCGAACGGCGAGCAGTACTTC; cdr3_aa: CASSLTANGEQYF
j_call: TRBJ2-4; v_call: TRBV4-1; clone_size: few; d_call: TRBD2; cdr3_nt: TGCGCCAGCAGTCTAGGACTAGCGGGAGTTGGGGCCAAAAACATTCAGTACTTC; cdr3_aa: CASSLGLAGVGAKNIQYF
j_call: TRBJ2-1; v_call: TRBV4-1; clone_size: few; d_call: .; cdr3_nt: TGCGCCAGCAGCCTCGCCTTGACTGCTTACAATGAGCAGTTCTTC; cdr3_aa: CASSLALTAYNEQFF
j_call: TRBJ2-7; v_call: TRBV20-1; clone_size: many; d_call: TRBD2; cdr3_nt: TGCAGTGCTAGAGATTACAAGCGGGGCTCCTACGAGCAGTACTTC; cdr3_aa: CSARDYKRGSYEQYF
j_call: TRBJ2-7; v_call: TRBV5-1; clone_size: few; d_call: .; cdr3_nt: TGCGCCAGCAGCCTCGACATCGCCTACGAGCAGTACTTC; cdr3_aa: CASSLDIAYEQYF
j_call: TRBJ2-3; v_call: TRBV12-3/TRBV12-4; clone_size: many; d_call: TRBD2; cdr3_nt: TGTGCCAGCAGAAACCTTACGCGGGGGGTCACAGATACGCAGTATTTT; cdr3_aa: CASRNLTRGVTDTQYF
j_call: TRBJ2-1; v_call: TRBV29-1; clone_size: .; d_call: .; cdr3_nt: TGCAGCGTTGAAGCGGTTTACAATGAGCAGTTCTTC; cdr3_aa: CSVEAVYNEQFF